These T cell receptor beta chains were read from a single sample in a study of blood T cell repertoires in COVID-19. TCRdb's copy holds only in-frame clones and misses some; the assay was immunoSEQ multiplex PCR. In the table there are under 300,000 clones, 88% of which are singletons. What was sequenced was peripheral blood. The receptors originated from a woman between 35 and 50 years old who had recovered from COVID-19. Each CDR3 is given with its conserved first and last residue. A D gene is named only where the DNA matches it firmly. Rows may omit the clone size; those that give it use once, few, many or a size class.

D gene,J gene,V gene,CDR3 length,clone size,CDR3 protein,CDR3 DNA
.,TRBJ2-2,TRBV10-3,14,.,CAIRDRTNTGELFF,TGTGCCATCAGAGACAGGACGAACACCGGGGAGCTGTTTTTT
TRBD1,TRBJ2-5,TRBV3-1/TRBV3-2,18,once,CASSQEWVLAGGGETQYF,TGTGCCAGCAGCCAAGAATGGGTCCTGGCAGGGGGCGGGGAGACCCAGTACTTC
TRBD2,TRBJ2-1,TRBV5-1,18,.,CASSLGALAGGLYNEQFF,TGCGCCAGCAGCTTGGGGGCACTAGCGGGAGGACTCTACAATGAGCAGTTCTTC
.,TRBJ2-1,TRBV14,15,.,CASSQFSIPYNEQFF,TGTGCCAGCAGCCAATTTAGCATCCCCTACAATGAGCAGTTCTTC
.,TRBJ1-2,TRBV25-1,16,.,CASSEPGRVERDGYTF,TGTGCCAGCAGTGAACCTGGGAGGGTGGAGAGGGACGGCTACACCTTC
.,TRBJ2-2,TRBV15,14,.,CAATSRGNTGELFF,TGTGCCGCCACAAGCAGGGGAAACACCGGGGAGCTGTTTTTT
.,TRBJ1-1,TRBV15,11,.,CATSTGTEAFF,TGTGCCACCAGCACGGGGACTGAAGCTTTCTTT
TRBD2,TRBJ2-3,TRBV24-1,14,.,CATSAPGGGDTQYF,TGTGCCACCAGTGCGCCCGGGGGGGGCGATACGCAGTATTTT
.,TRBJ2-1,TRBV9,16,.,CASSLGGGRLVNEQFF,TGTGCCAGCAGCTTAGGGGGCGGGAGGTTAGTTAATGAGCAGTTCTTC
.,TRBJ2-4,TRBV19,13,.,CARGGLAKNIQYF,TGTGCCCGGGGTGGGCTAGCCAAAAACATTCAGTACTTC
.,TRBJ2-1,TRBV18,13,.,CASSPATDNEQFF,TGTGCCAGCTCACCTGCGACTGACAATGAGCAGTTCTTC
.,TRBJ1-1,TRBV10-3,16,.,CAISEGGPGMNTEAFF,TGTGCCATCAGTGAGGGGGGCCCCGGCATGAACACTGAAGCTTTCTTT
TRBD2,TRBJ2-3,TRBV7-2,15,.,CASSPTSGSRNTQYF,TGTGCCAGCAGCCCGACTAGCGGGAGTCGGAATACGCAGTATTTT
TRBD2,TRBJ2-1,TRBV6-2/TRBV6-3,17,.,CASSPARGGRAGNEQFF,TGTGCCAGCAGTCCAGCAAGGGGCGGGAGGGCCGGAAATGAGCAGTTCTTC
TRBD1,TRBJ2-5,TRBV27,13,.,CASSEGAGETQYF,TGTGCCAGCAGCGAGGGGGCTGGAGAGACCCAGTACTTC
TRBD1,TRBJ1-1,TRBV19,14,.,CASSRTGADTEAFF,TGTGCCAGTAGTCGGACAGGGGCGGACACTGAAGCTTTCTTT
TRBD1,TRBJ2-7,TRBV4-1,14,.,CASSQDWDSYEQYF,TGCGCCAGCAGCCAAGATTGGGACAGCTACGAGCAGTACTTC
.,TRBJ1-2,TRBV30,11,few,CAWSRRLGYTF,TGTGCCTGGAGTAGGAGGCTTGGCTACACCTTC
.,TRBJ1-3,TRBV11-3,16,few,CASSYRTAATGNTIYF,TGTGCCAGCAGCTACCGGACAGCAGCAACTGGAAACACCATATATTTT
.,TRBJ2-1,TRBV6-2/TRBV6-3,15,.,CASTPGTHSYNEQFF,TGTGCCAGCACCCCCGGGACTCACTCCTACAATGAGCAGTTCTTC
.,TRBJ2-5,TRBV7-2,14,.,CASSLSAGKETQYF,TGTGCCAGCAGCTTATCGGCGGGGAAAGAGACCCAGTACTTC
TRBD1,TRBJ2-3,TRBV7-9,15,.,CASSPTGVGTDTQYF,TGTGCCAGCAGCCCGACAGGGGTGGGAACAGATACGCAGTATTTT
.,TRBJ1-2,TRBV30,12,.,CAWSLVNYGYTF,TGTGCCTGGAGTCTTGTTAACTATGGCTACACCTTC
.,TRBJ2-5,TRBV7-9,14,.,CASSPRGSLETQYF,TGTGCCAGCAGCCCTAGGGGGTCTTTGGAGACCCAGTACTTC
.,TRBJ2-7,TRBV19,10,few,CASRGAGLYF,TGTGCCAGTAGGGGGGCAGGACTGTACTTC
TRBD2,TRBJ2-5,TRBV15,16,.,CATSRGGAGVQETQYF,TGTGCCACCAGCAGAGGGGGAGCGGGGGTACAAGAGACCCAGTACTTC
.,TRBJ2-5,TRBV7-2,14,.,CASSPGGTLETQYF,TGTGCCAGCAGCCCCGGAGGGACTCTCGAGACCCAGTACTTC
.,TRBJ2-5,TRBV28,13,.,CASSYRAPETQYF,TGTGCCAGCAGTTACAGGGCCCCAGAGACCCAGTACTTC
.,TRBJ2-1,TRBV30,16,.,CAWTRQGSSSYNEQFF,TGTGCCTGGACCAGACAAGGCTCCAGCTCCTACAATGAGCAGTTCTTC
.,TRBJ2-5,TRBV7-8,14,few,CASSPRKGIGAQYF,TGTGCCAGCAGCCCCCGAAAGGGGATTGGGGCCCAGTACTTC
.,TRBJ2-7,TRBV29-1,12,once,CSGPAPGSEQYF,TGCAGCGGCCCCGCCCCCGGGAGCGAGCAGTACTTC
TRBD2,TRBJ2-1,TRBV9,15,.,CASSTGLAGDNEQFF,TGTGCCAGCAGCACAGGACTAGCGGGGGACAATGAGCAGTTCTTC
TRBD1,TRBJ1-4,TRBV6-7,14,.,CASRTDRGLEKLFF,TGTGCCAGCAGAACGGACAGGGGGCTTGAAAAACTGTTTTTT
TRBD2,TRBJ2-5,TRBV6-2/TRBV6-3,16,.,CASSPPKREGRQTQYF,TGTGCCAGCAGTCCACCCAAGCGGGAGGGCCGACAGACCCAGTACTTC
.,TRBJ1-1,TRBV19,11,.,CASSTQTEAFF,TGTGCCAGTAGTACCCAGACTGAAGCTTTCTTT
TRBD2,TRBJ2-3,TRBV7-3,12,.,CASSRGEGGQYF,TGTGCCAGCAGCCGCGGGGAGGGTGGGCAGTATTTT
TRBD1,TRBJ1-2,TRBV18,13,.,CASSPGQGNGYTF,TGTGCCAGCTCCCCGGGACAGGGAAATGGCTACACCTTC
.,TRBJ1-3,TRBV7-9,15,.,CASSNDGSSGNTIYF,TGTGCCAGCAGCAATGACGGGAGCTCTGGAAACACCATATATTTT
TRBD2,TRBJ2-1,TRBV9,16,.,CASSAGTSGRWNEQFF,TGTGCCAGCAGCGCAGGGACTAGCGGGAGGTGGAATGAGCAGTTCTTC
.,TRBJ2-4,TRBV20-1,10,.,CSAREGIQYF,TGCAGTGCTAGGGAGGGCATTCAGTACTTC
.,TRBJ1-1,TRBV18,15,once,CASSPRAGGNTEAFF,TGTGCCAGCTCACCTCGGGCGGGGGGGAACACTGAAGCTTTCTTT
.,TRBJ1-3,TRBV7-9,16,.,CASSLARGAAGNTIYF,TGTGCCAGCAGCTTAGCGCGTGGGGCAGCTGGAAACACCATATATTTT
.,TRBJ2-2,TRBV5-8,16,.,CASSLVWGLNTGELFF,TGTGCCAGCAGCTTGGTATGGGGCCTGAACACCGGGGAGCTGTTTTTT
.,TRBJ1-5,TRBV11-2,16,.,CASSGGGGYSNQPQHF,TGTGCCAGCAGCGGGGGGGGCGGCTATAGCAATCAGCCCCAGCATTTT
TRBD2,TRBJ2-4,TRBV3-1/TRBV3-2,16,.,CASSQGQGLAGVIQYF,TGTGCCAGCAGCCAAGGCCAGGGACTAGCGGGAGTCATTCAGTACTTC
.,TRBJ1-4,TRBV6-6,14,.,CASSPGLTYEKLFF,TGTGCCAGCAGCCCCGGACTGACCTATGAAAAACTGTTTTTT
TRBD1,TRBJ1-4,TRBV18,14,.,CASSGGGPNEKLFF,TGTGCCAGCTCAGGAGGGGGCCCAAATGAAAAACTGTTTTTT
.,TRBJ1-2,TRBV6-4,13,.,CASSPGGYEGYTF,TGTGCCAGCAGTCCCGGAGGTTATGAGGGCTACACCTTC
.,TRBJ1-4,TRBV6-6,13,.,CASRGAGDEKLFF,TGTGCCAGCCGTGGGGCAGGGGATGAAAAACTGTTTTTT
TRBD1,TRBJ2-1,TRBV24-1,13,few,CATSPDRGGEQFF,TGTGCCACCAGCCCCGACAGGGGAGGTGAGCAGTTCTTC
TRBD2,TRBJ2-3,TRBV19,17,.,CASSIGSGRGPGDTQYF,TGTGCCAGTAGTATAGGGTCCGGGAGGGGCCCGGGAGATACGCAGTATTTT
.,TRBJ2-3,TRBV6-2/TRBV6-3,12,.,CASSSGADTQYF,TGTGCCAGCAGTTCCGGTGCAGATACGCAGTATTTT
.,TRBJ1-1,TRBV30,13,.,CAWGPGGDTEAFF,TGTGCCTGGGGCCCGGGGGGGGACACTGAAGCTTTCTTT
.,TRBJ2-3,TRBV6-5,16,.,CASSYSGRPASDTQYF,TGTGCCAGCAGTTACTCGGGCAGGCCCGCCTCAGATACGCAGTATTTT
TRBD1,TRBJ2-2,TRBV4-1,16,.,CASSQDLLGQRRELFF,TGCGCCAGCAGCCAAGATCTCCTGGGACAGCGAAGGGAGCTGTTTTTT
.,TRBJ1-5,TRBV6-2/TRBV6-3,14,once,CASSSGSRNQPQHF,TGTGCCAGCAGCTCAGGGTCGAGGAATCAGCCCCAGCATTTT
.,TRBJ1-4,TRBV4-3,15,.,CASSQNRRPNEKLFF,TGCGCCAGCAGCCAAAACAGGCGCCCTAATGAAAAACTGTTTTTT